A selection of T cell receptor beta chains follows, all from one sample in a study of blood T cell repertoires in COVID-19. Method: immunoSEQ multiplex PCR; TCRdb's copy keeps in-frame clones and lacks some. Seen here are 150,000 or so clones, around 87% observed once, and the top ten hold around 6.1%. Sequenced: peripheral blood. Source of these receptors: an elderly man with acute or convalescent COVID-19. Each CDR3 is given with its conserved first and last residue. A D gene is named only where the DNA matches it firmly. Clone size, where shown, is once, few, many, or a class for clones that have expanded.

>TRBD2|TRBJ2-7|-|TRBV19
TGTGCCAGTAGTGTAGCGGGTCATCCGCCCTACGAGCAGTACTTC
CASSVAGHPPYEQYF
>TRBD1|TRBJ2-1|-|TRBV24-1
TGTGCCACCAGTGATGCTAACAGGGGGCAAACCTACAATGAGCAGTTCTTC
CATSDANRGQTYNEQFF
>-|TRBJ1-3|-|TRBV6-1
TGTGCCAGCAGCGAACAGGGAGGAATCTCTGGAAACACCATATATTTT
CASSEQGGISGNTIYF
>-|TRBJ1-1|-|TRBV5-1
TGCGCCAGCAGCTTGAGCCCCGGCGGGGAGATGAACACTGAAGCTTTCTTT
CASSLSPGGEMNTEAFF
>-|TRBJ2-7|few|TRBV5-4
TGTGCCAGCAGCTTGTGGGGCAGGAGATCCTACGAGCAGTACTTC
CASSLWGRRSYEQYF
>TRBD1|TRBJ2-7|-|TRBV7-8
TGTGCCAGCAGCGCCCCGGGACAGGGATCGGGCGAGCAGTACTTC
CASSAPGQGSGEQYF
>-|TRBJ2-3|-|TRBV6-5
TGTGCCAGCGCGGGACAGCTGGCAGATACGCAGTATTTT
CASAGQLADTQYF
>TRBD1|TRBJ2-7|-|TRBV7-6
TGTGCCAGCAGCTTAGGGACCGGGACAGGATACGAGCAGTACTTC
CASSLGTGTGYEQYF
>-|TRBJ1-1|-|TRBV28
TGTGCCAGCAGACCGAATCGAAAACAGGGACGGGCTGAAGCTTTCTTT
CASRPNRKQGRAEAFF
>TRBD1|TRBJ2-7|-|TRBV5-1
TGCGCCAGCAGCTCCGGGACAGGGGCCTACGAGCAGTACTTC
CASSSGTGAYEQYF
>TRBD2|TRBJ2-2|-|TRBV19
TGTGCCAGTAGTGCCCGGGGCGGGAGGCACACCGGGGAGCTGTTTTTT
CASSARGGRHTGELFF
>TRBD1|TRBJ2-7|-|TRBV19
TGTGCCAGTAGAAACAGGGGTCCTTTTACATACGAGCAGTACTTC
CASRNRGPFTYEQYF
>-|TRBJ2-4|-|TRBV29-1
TGCAGCGTCGTTGATTCGGCGGTAGCCAAAAACATTCAGTACTTC
CSVVDSAVAKNIQYF
>TRBD2|TRBJ2-1|-|TRBV7-3
TGTGCCAGCTCACCATCCTCCGGGACTAGCCAGTTCTTC
CASSPSSGTSQFF
>TRBD1|TRBJ1-1|-|TRBV6-6
TGTGCCAGCAGCGTACAGGGGAGGCCTGAAGCTTTCTTT
CASSVQGRPEAFF